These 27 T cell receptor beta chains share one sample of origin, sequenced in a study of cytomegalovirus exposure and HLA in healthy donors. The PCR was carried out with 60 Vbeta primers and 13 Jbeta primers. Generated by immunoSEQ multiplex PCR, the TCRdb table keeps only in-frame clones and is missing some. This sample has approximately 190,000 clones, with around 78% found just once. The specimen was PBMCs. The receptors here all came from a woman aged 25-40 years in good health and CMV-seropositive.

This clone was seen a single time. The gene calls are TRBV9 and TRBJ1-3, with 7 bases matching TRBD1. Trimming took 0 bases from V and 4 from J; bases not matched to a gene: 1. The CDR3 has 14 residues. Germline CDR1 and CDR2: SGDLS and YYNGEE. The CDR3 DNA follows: TGTGCCAGCAGCGTAGGGGACAGAGGAAACACCATATATTTT. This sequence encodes CASSVGDRGNTIYF.

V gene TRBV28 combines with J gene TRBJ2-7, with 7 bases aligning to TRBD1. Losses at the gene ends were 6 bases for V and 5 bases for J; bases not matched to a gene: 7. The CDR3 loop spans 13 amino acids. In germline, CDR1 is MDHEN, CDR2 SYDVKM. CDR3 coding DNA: TGTGCCAGCAGCCAGGGGGTGGAAGACGAGCAGTACTTC. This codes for CASSQGVEDEQYF.

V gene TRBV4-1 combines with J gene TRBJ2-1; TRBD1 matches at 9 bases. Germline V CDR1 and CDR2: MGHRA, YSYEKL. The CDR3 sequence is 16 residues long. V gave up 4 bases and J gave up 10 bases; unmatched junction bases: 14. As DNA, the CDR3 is TGCGCCAGCAGCCCTCCAATGAGGACAGGGGCCGGGGAGCAGTTCTTC. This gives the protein CASSPPMRTGAGEQFF.

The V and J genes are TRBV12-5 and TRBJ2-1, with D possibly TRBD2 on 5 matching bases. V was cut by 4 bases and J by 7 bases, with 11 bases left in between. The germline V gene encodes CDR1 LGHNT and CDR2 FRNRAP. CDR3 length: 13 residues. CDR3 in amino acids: CASGSDSKNEQFF. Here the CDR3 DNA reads TGTGCTAGTGGTTCGGACTCCAAGAATGAGCAGTTCTTC.

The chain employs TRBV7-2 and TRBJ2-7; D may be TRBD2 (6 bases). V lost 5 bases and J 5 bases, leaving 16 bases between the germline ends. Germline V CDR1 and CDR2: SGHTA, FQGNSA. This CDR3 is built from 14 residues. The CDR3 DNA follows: TGTGCCAGCAGCCTTCATGGGAGGCTGAACGAGCAGTACTTC. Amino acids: CASSLHGRLNEQYF.

CDR3 region: CASSAGTGDSPLHF. The CDR3 DNA follows: TGCGCCAGCAGCGCGGGGACAGGGGATTCACCCCTCCACTTT. The genes are TRBV5-1 and TRBJ1-6; 10 bases map to TRBD1. The CDR3 is 14 residues long. J gave up 8 bases and V 4 bases, and 3 bases lay outside the gene matches. The germline CDR1 and CDR2 sequences are SGHRS and YFSETQ.

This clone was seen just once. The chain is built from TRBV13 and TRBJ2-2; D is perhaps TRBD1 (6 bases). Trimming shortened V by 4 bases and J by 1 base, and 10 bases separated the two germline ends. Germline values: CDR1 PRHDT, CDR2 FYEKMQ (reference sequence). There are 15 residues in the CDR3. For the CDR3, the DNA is TGTGCCAGCAGCTCGGGACACCAGAACACCGGGGAGCTGTTTTTT. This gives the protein CASSSGHQNTGELFF. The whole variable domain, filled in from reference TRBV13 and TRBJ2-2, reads AAGVIQSPRHLIKEKRETATLKCYPIPRHDTVYWYQQGPGQDPQFLISFYEKMQSDKGSIPDRFSAQQFSDYHSELNMSSLELGDSALYFCASSSGHQNTGELFFGEGSRLTVL.

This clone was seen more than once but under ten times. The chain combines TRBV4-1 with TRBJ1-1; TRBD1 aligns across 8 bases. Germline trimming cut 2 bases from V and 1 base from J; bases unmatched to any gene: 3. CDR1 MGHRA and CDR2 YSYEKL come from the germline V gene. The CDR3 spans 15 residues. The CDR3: CASSQSDRANTEAFF. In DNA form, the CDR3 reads TGCGCCAGCAGCCAATCGGACAGGGCGAACACTGAAGCTTTCTTT.

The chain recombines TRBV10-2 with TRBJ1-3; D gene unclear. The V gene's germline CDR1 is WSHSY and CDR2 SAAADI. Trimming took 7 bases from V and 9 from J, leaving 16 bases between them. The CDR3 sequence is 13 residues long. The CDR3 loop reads CASIGGSASTIYF. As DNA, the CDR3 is TGCGCCAGCATAGGAGGGTCCGCGAGCACCATATATTTT.

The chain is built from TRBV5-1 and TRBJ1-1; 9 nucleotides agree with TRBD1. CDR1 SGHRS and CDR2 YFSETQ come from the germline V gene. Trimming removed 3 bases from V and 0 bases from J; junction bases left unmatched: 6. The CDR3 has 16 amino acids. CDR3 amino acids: CASSWVGQGMNTEAFF. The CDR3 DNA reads TGCGCCAGCAGCTGGGTAGGACAGGGGATGAACACTGAAGCTTTCTTT.

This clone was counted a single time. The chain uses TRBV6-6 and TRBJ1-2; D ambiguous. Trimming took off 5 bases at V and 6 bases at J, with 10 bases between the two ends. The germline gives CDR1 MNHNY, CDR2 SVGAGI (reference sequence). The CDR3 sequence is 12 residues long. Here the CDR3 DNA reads TGTGCCAGCAGTCGTAGGGAGGATGGCTACACCTTC. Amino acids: CASSRREDGYTF.

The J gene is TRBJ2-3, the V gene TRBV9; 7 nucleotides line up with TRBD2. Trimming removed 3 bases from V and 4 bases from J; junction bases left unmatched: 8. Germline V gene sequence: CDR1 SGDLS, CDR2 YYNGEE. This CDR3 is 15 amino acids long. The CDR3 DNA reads TGTGCCAGCAGCGAGGGGAGCGGGGTATCAGATACGCAGTATTTT. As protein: CASSEGSGVSDTQYF.

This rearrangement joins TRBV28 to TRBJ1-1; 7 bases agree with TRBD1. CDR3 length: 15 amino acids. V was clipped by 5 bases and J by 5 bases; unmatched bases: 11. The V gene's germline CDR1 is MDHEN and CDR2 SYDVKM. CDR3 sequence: CASSPPTGPGTEAFF. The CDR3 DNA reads TGTGCCAGCAGTCCGCCGACAGGGCCGGGGACTGAAGCTTTCTTT.

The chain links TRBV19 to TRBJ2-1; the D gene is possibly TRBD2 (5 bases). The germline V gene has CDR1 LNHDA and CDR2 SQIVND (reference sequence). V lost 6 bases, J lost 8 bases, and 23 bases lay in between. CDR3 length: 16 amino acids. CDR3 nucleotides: TGTGCCAGTAGAAAATGGGGTCAGCGGAAGATTGATGAGCAGTTCTTC. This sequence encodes CASRKWGQRKIDEQFF.

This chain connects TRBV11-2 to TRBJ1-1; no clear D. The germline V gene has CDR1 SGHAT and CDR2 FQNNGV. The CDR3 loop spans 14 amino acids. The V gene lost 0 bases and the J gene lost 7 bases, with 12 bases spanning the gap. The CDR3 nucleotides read TGTGCCAGCAGCTTAGAGCCCGAGGGTGTTGAAGCTTTCTTT. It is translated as CASSLEPEGVEAFF.

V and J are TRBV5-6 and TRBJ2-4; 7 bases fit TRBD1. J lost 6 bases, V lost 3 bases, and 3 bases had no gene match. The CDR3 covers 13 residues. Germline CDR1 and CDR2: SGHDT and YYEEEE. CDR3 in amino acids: CASSSTGLNIQYF. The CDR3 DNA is TGTGCCAGCAGCTCGACAGGGCTAAACATTCAGTACTTC.

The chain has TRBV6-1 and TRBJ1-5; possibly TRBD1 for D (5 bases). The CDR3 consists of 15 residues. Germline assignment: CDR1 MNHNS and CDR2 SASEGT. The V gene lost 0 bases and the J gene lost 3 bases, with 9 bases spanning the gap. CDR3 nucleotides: TGTGCCAGCAGTGAAGCTGACAGCGACAATCAGCCCCAGCATTTT. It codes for CASSEADSDNQPQHF.

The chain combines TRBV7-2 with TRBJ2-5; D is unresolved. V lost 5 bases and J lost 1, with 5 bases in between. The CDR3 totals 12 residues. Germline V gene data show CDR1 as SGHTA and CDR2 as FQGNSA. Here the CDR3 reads CASSRSQETQYF. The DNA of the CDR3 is TGTGCCAGCAGCCGTAGCCAAGAGACCCAGTACTTC.

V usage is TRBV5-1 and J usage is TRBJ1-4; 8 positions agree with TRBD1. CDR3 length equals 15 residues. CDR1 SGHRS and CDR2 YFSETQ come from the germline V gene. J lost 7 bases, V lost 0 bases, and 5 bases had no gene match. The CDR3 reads CASSLAGDRGEKLFF. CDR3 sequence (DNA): TGCGCCAGCAGCTTGGCCGGAGACAGGGGTGAAAAACTGTTTTTT.

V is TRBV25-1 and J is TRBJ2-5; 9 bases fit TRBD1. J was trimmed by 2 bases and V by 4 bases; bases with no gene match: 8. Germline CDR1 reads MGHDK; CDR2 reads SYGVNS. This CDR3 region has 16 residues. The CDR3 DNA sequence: TGTGCCAGCAGTGGGTGGGGGACAGGGCCTCAAGAGACCCAGTACTTC. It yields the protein CASSGWGTGPQETQYF.

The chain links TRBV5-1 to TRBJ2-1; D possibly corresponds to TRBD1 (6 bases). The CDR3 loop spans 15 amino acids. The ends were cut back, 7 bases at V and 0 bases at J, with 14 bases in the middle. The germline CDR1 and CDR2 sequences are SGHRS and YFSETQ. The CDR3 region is CASHMTGYSYNEQFF. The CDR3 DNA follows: TGCGCCAGCCACATGACAGGTTACTCCTACAATGAGCAGTTCTTC.

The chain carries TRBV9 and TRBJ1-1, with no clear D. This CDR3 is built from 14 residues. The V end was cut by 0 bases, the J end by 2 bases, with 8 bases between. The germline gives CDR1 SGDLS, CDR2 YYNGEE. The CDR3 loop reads CASSVGLRNTEAFF. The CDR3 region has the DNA TGTGCCAGCAGCGTAGGGCTCAGAAACACTGAAGCTTTCTTT.

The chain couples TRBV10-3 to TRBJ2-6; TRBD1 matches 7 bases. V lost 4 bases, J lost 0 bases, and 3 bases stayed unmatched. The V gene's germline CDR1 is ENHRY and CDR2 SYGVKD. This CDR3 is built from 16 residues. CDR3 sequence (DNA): TGTGCCATCAGTGGCGGACAGGACTCTGGGGCCAACGTCCTGACTTTC. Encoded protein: CAISGGQDSGANVLTF.

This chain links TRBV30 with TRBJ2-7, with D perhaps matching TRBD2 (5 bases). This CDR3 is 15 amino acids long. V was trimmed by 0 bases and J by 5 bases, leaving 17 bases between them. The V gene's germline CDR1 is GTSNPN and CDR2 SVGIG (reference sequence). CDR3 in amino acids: CAWSVWELVFDEQYF. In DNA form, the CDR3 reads TGTGCCTGGAGTGTATGGGAACTAGTCTTCGACGAGCAGTACTTC.

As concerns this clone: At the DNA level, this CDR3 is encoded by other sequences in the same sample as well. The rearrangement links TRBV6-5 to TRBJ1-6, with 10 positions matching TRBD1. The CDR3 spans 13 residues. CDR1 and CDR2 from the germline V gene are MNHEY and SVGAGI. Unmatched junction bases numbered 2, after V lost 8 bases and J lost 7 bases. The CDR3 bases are TGTGCCAGCGGGGGACAGGGGAATTCACCCCTCCACTTT. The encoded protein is CASGGQGNSPLHF.

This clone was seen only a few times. The CDR3 bases are TGTGCCAGCAGCCCCTGGACTTTTGGGGTTTCCTACGAGCAGTACTTC. Protein product: CASSPWTFGVSYEQYF. This rearrangement joins TRBV7-8 to TRBJ2-7; maybe TRBD2 (5 bases). V was clipped by 5 bases and J by 1 base, with 18 bases between them. CDR3 length: 16 amino acids. Germline CDR1 reads SGHVS; CDR2 reads FQNEAQ. Filled out from reference TRBV7-8 and TRBJ2-7, the complete variable domain reads GAGVSQSPRYKVAKRGQDVALRCDPISGHVSLFWYQQALGQGPEFLTYFQNEAQLDKSGLPSDRFFAERPEGSVSTLKIQRTQQEDSAVYLCASSPWTFGVSYEQYFGPGTRLTVT.

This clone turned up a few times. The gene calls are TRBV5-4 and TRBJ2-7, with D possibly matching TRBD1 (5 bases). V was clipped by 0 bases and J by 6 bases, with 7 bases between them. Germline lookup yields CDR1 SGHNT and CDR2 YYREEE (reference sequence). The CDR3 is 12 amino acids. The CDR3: CASSLAGSEQYF. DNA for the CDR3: TGTGCCAGCAGCTTGGCAGGGTCCGAGCAGTACTTC.